What follows is one T cell receptor (beta chain) and its context. The data were taken from a study of early T cells in non-severe SARS-CoV-2 infection. Study-level information: Chains from this unsorted whole-blood bulk RNA could not be paired.

TCRdb ran MiXCR on the 5' RACE reads and lists one entry per CDR3 protein. The data show roughly 92,000 distinct CDR3 sequences, with roughly 12% seen just once and under 4.5% held by the top ten. Trimming cost V 2 bases and J 3 bases, with 5 bases left between them. CDR3 length equals 13 residues. The rearrangement joins TRBV12-3 or TRBV12-4 to TRBJ1-5, with unresolved D. This TCR derives from an adult who was a healthcare worker with PCR-confirmed SARS-CoV-2 infection or an uninfected control (not recorded which). The sequencing here drew on whole blood, taken at baseline. In nucleotides, the CDR3 is TGTGCCAGCAGTTTAACCTACAATCAGCCCCAGCATTTT. Its translation is CASSLTYNQPQHF.